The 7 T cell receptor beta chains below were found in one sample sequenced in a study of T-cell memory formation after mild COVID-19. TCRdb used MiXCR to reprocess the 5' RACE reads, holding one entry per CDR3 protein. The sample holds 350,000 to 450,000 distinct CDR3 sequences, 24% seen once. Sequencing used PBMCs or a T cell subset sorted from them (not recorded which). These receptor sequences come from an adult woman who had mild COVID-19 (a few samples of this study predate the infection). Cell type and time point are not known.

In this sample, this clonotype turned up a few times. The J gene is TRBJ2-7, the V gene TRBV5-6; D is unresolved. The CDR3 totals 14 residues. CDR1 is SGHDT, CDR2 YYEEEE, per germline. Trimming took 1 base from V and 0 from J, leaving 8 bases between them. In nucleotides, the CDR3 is TGTGCCAGCAGCTTGCCCCATAGCTCCTACGAGCAGTACTTC. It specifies CASSLPHSSYEQYF.

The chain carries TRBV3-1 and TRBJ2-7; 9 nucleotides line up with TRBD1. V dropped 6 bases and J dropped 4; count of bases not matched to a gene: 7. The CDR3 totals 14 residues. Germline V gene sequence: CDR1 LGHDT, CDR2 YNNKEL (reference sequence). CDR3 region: CASSSGQGMYEQYF. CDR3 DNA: TGTGCCAGCAGTTCGGGACAGGGTATGTACGAGCAGTACTTC.

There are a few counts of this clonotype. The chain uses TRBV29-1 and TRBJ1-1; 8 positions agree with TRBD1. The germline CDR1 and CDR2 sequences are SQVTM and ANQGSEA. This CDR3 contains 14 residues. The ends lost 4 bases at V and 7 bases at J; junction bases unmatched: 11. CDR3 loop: CSVGGRDRGREAFF. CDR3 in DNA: TGCAGCGTTGGGGGGAGAGACAGGGGACGTGAAGCTTTCTTT.

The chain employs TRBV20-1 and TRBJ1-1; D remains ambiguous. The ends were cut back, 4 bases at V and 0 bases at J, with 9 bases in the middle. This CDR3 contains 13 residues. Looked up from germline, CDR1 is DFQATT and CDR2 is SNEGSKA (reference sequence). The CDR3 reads CSAISQMNTEAFF. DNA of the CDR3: TGCAGTGCTATTTCACAGATGAACACTGAAGCTTTCTTT.

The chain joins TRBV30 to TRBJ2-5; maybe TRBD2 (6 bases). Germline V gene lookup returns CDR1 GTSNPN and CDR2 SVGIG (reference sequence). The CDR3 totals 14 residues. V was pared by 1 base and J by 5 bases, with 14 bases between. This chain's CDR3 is CAWSAGGGMETQYF. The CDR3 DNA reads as TGTGCCTGGAGTGCAGGAGGAGGGATGGAGACCCAGTACTTC. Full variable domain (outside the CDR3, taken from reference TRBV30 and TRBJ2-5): SQTIHQWPATLVQPVGSPLSLECTVEGTSNPNLYWYRQAAGRGLQLLFYSVGIGQISSEVPQNLSASRPQDRQFILSSKKLLLSDSGFYLCAWSAGGGMETQYFGPGTRLLVL.

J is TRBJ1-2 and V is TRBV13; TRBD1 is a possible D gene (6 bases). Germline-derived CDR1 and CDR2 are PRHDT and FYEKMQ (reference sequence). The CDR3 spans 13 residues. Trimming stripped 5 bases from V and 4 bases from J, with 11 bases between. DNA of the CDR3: TGTGCCAGCAGCAGACAGGATTCCTATGGCTACACCTTC. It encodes CASSRQDSYGYTF.

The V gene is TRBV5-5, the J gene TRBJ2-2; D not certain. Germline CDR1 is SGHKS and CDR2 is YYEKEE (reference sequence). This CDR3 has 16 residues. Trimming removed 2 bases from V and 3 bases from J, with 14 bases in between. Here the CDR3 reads CASSFNARPYTGELFF. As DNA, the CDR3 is TGTGCCAGCAGCTTTAATGCGAGGCCCTACACCGGGGAGCTGTTTTTT.